The 3 T cell receptor beta chains below all came from one sample that was sequenced in a study of T cells in Graves' hyperthyroidism and ophthalmopathy. RNA transcripts gave rise to amplified TCR beta CDR3 regions. Using the HTBI primer set, a first-round RT-PCR was run on the TCR CDR3. TCRdb re-called the multiplex PCR reads with MiXCR, one entry per CDR3 protein. The table lists about 400,000 distinct CDR3 sequences, roughly 13% of them singletons, with 9.2% in the top ten. Sample: blood. These receptors originate from a woman aged 18 to 35 with Graves' hyperthyroidism.

Points on this clonotype: A single base separates this from a much larger clone, so it may be a read error. The chain carries TRBV5-5 and TRBJ1-1; D perhaps matches TRBD1 (5 bases). Germline V gene lookup returns CDR1 SGHKS and CDR2 YYEKEE (reference sequence). Between the trimmed V and J ends, which lost 1 base and 1 base, there was a span of 11 bases. This CDR3 has 15 amino acids. The CDR3 DNA is TGTGCCAGCAGCTTGTCCGGGACTGGGAACACTGAAGCTTTCTTT. Protein sequence: CASSLSGTGNTEAFF.

This clonotype was observed at least ten times. The chain recombines TRBV2 with TRBJ1-1; possibly TRBD1 for D (5 bases). Germline V gives CDR1 SNHLY, CDR2 FYNNEI. The V and J ends lost 4 bases and 5 bases respectively, with 14 bases between them. CDR3 length: 14 amino acids. CDR3 sequence reads: CASSGHRSGTEAFF. The DNA for the CDR3 is TGTGCCAGCAGTGGACACAGGTCGGGAACTGAAGCTTTCTTT.

This clonotype was picked up many times. J is TRBJ1-2 and V is TRBV28; 12 bases line up with TRBD1. Germline V gene data show CDR1 as MDHEN and CDR2 as SYDVKM. This CDR3 is built from 16 residues. V lost 8 bases, J lost 9 bases, and 16 bases stayed unmatched. The CDR3 DNA follows: TGTGCCAGCGGGGGACAGGGGGCTTCTCTGGCTTGGAGCTACACCTTC. This gives the protein CASGGQGASLAWSYTF.